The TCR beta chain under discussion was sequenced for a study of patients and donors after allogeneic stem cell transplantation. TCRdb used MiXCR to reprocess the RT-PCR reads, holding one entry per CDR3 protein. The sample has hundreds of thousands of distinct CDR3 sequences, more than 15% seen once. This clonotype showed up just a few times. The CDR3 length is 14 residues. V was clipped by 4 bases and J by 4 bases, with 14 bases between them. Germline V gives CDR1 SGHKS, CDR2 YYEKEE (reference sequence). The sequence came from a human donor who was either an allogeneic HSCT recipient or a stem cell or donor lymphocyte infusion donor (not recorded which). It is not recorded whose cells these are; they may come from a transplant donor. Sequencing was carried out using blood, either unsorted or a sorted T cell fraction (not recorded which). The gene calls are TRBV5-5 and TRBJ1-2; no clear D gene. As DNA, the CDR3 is TGTGCCAGCAGCGACGAAAGGGATTTCTATGGCTACACCTTC. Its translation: CASSDERDFYGYTF.